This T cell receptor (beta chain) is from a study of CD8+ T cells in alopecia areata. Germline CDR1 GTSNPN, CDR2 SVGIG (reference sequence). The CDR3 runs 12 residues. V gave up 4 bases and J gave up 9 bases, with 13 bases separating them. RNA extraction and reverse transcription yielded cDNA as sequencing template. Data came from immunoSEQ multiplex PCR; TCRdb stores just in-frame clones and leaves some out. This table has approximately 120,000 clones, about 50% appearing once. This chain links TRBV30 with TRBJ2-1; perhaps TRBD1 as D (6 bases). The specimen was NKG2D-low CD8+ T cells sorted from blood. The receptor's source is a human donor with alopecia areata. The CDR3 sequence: CAWNLGGIEQFF. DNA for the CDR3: TGTGCCTGGAATTTAGGGGGAATTGAGCAGTTCTTC.